These 14 T cell receptor beta chains were sequenced from one sample in a study of cytomegalovirus exposure and HLA in healthy donors. Amplification used 60 Vbeta primers and 13 Jbeta primers. Clones were sequenced by immunoSEQ multiplex PCR, and TCRdb holds only the in-frame ones, with some missing. Among fewer than 250,000 clones listed, around 80% were seen once. Sequenced sample: PBMCs. Every receptor here comes from a man in his forties in good health and CMV-seronegative.

This sequence joins TRBV19 and TRBJ1-1; 10 bases agree with TRBD1. Germline loops: CDR1 LNHDA, CDR2 SQIVND (reference sequence). Unmatched junction bases numbered 8, after V lost 5 bases and J lost 5 bases. The CDR3 sequence is 15 residues long. DNA of the CDR3: TGTGCCAGTAGTTTCCGGGACAGGGGTGGTACTGAAGCTTTCTTT. Its protein is CASSFRDRGGTEAFF.

The J gene is TRBJ2-5, the V gene TRBV10-1; TRBD2 matches at 8 bases. The V segment lost 4 bases and the J segment 4 bases; nucleotides outside the gene matches: 2. The germline gives CDR1 WNHNN, CDR2 SYGVQD (reference sequence). The CDR3 is made up of 13 amino acids. CDR3 DNA: TGCGCCAGCAGTGGAACTAGCGGAGAGACCCAGTACTTC. It translates to CASSGTSGETQYF.

The chain couples TRBV7-2 to TRBJ1-4; D might be TRBD1 (6 bases). This CDR3 comprises 14 residues. The V and J ends lost 3 bases and 5 bases respectively, with 10 bases between them. Germline-derived CDR1 and CDR2 are SGHTA and FQGNSA. The CDR3 nucleotides are TGTGCCAGCAGCTTCAGGGGTAGGAATGAAAAACTGTTTTTT. It is translated as CASSFRGRNEKLFF.

V and J are TRBV5-1 and TRBJ2-6; D is uncertain. The germline V gene encodes CDR1 SGHRS and CDR2 YFSETQ. V lost 0 bases to trimming and J lost 0 bases, with 7 bases between them. This CDR3 is 16 amino acids long. This CDR3 is CASSLGGSSGANVLTF. The CDR3 bases are TGCGCCAGCAGCTTGGGAGGATCCTCTGGGGCCAACGTCCTGACTTTC.

This clone turned up a few times. The chain is built from TRBV5-6 and TRBJ2-7; D not resolved. V was trimmed by 2 bases and J by 3 bases, leaving 6 bases between them. The CDR3 runs 12 residues. Germline V lookup: CDR1 SGHDT, CDR2 YYEEEE. The CDR3 region has the DNA TGTGCCAGCAGCTTCACGGGCTACGAGCAGTACTTC. Its translation: CASSFTGYEQYF. Based on the CDR3 plus reference TRBV5-6 and TRBJ2-7, the full variable domain is DAGVTQSPTHLIKTRGQQVTLRCSPKSGHDTVSWYQQALGQGPQFIFQYYEEEERQRGNFPDRFSGHQFPNYSSELNVNALLLGDSALYLCASSFTGYEQYFGPGTRLTVT.

This clone is a singleton in its sample. The rearrangement links TRBV19 to TRBJ1-1; TRBD1 is a possible D gene (5 bases). The germline V gene has CDR1 LNHDA and CDR2 SQIVND (reference sequence). CDR3 size: 16 residues. Deletions cut 5 bases from V and 10 bases from J, with 26 bases between. CDR3 region: CASSARNQGFGWGAFF. The CDR3 DNA reads TGTGCCAGTAGTGCAAGAAACCAGGGTTTCGGTTGGGGAGCTTTCTTT.

The chain joins TRBV30 to TRBJ1-4; tentatively, D is TRBD1 (6 bases). The germline V and J ends were trimmed by 2 bases and 7 bases, with 17 bases remaining between them. The germline gives CDR1 GTSNPN, CDR2 SVGIG (reference sequence). The CDR3 runs 15 residues. This CDR3 is CAWSRGASVGEKLFF. CDR3 nucleotides: TGTGCCTGGAGTCGGGGGGCGAGCGTAGGTGAAAAACTGTTTTTT. The full variable domain, completed using reference TRBV30 and TRBJ1-4, is SQTIHQWPATLVQPVGSPLSLECTVEGTSNPNLYWYRQAAGRGLQLLFYSVGIGQISSEVPQNLSASRPQDRQFILSSKKLLLSDSGFYLCAWSRGASVGEKLFFGSGTQLSVL.

The chain joins TRBV4-2 to TRBJ1-5, with no clear D. The germline V and J ends were trimmed by 1 base and 6 bases, with 10 bases remaining between them. This CDR3 comprises 14 residues. The V gene's germline CDR1 is LGHNA and CDR2 YNFKEQ. In DNA form, the CDR3 reads TGTGCCAGCAGCCAAGGGAGGGTAGGTCAGCCCCAGCATTTT. Residues: CASSQGRVGQPQHF.

This clone has a single count. The genes are TRBV4-2 and TRBJ2-3, with D possibly matching TRBD1 (5 bases). The V and J ends lost 4 bases and 2 bases respectively, with 13 bases between them. CDR1 and CDR2 from the germline V gene are LGHNA and YNFKEQ. The CDR3 is 15 residues long. In nucleotides, the CDR3 is TGTGCCAGCAGCCCGAAGGTGGGGCACACAGATACGCAGTATTTT. Encoded protein: CASSPKVGHTDTQYF.

This chain joins TRBV7-9 and TRBJ2-7; TRBD1 aligns across 8 bases. The CDR3 is 17 residues long. CDR1 is SEHNR, CDR2 FQNEAQ, per germline (reference sequence). The trim removed 0 bases at V and 0 bases at J, leaving 7 bases unmatched. CDR3 in amino acids: CASSLARGTGYSYEQYF. CDR3 nucleotide sequence: TGTGCCAGCAGCTTAGCGCGAGGGACAGGCTACTCCTACGAGCAGTACTTC.

The genes are TRBV12-5 and TRBJ2-7; 7 bases agree with TRBD1. Trimming took 5 bases from V and 7 from J; bases not matched to a gene: 8. Germline V CDR1 and CDR2: LGHNT, FRNRAP. CDR3 length: 13 residues. In nucleotides, the CDR3 is TGTGCTAGTGGTCAACGACAGGGTCTGGAGCAGTACTTC. Its protein product is CASGQRQGLEQYF.

This clone was detected a few times. The rearrangement uses TRBV15 and TRBJ2-3; 7 bases map to TRBD2. The germline V gene has CDR1 LNHNV and CDR2 YYDKDF (reference sequence). Trimming removed 7 bases from V and 0 bases from J; junction bases left unmatched: 4. There are 14 residues in the CDR3. For the CDR3, the DNA is TGTGCCACCAATTCGCGGGAGAGCACAGATACGCAGTATTTT. Translated: CATNSRESTDTQYF.

This clone was picked up a small number of times. J is TRBJ2-1 and V is TRBV2; D remains ambiguous. This CDR3 contains 13 residues. Deletions cut 1 base from V and 5 bases from J, with 6 bases between. Germline V gene data show CDR1 as SNHLY and CDR2 as FYNNEI. Here the CDR3 DNA reads TGTGCCAGCAGTGAAGTGACACACAATGAGCAGTTCTTC. Protein product: CASSEVTHNEQFF.

This chain joins TRBV6-6 and TRBJ1-5, with D perhaps matching TRBD1 (6 bases). Trimming stripped 5 bases from V and 6 bases from J, with 14 bases between. CDR3 length: 14 residues. The germline V gene encodes CDR1 MNHNY and CDR2 SVGAGI (reference sequence). The CDR3 nucleotides are TGTGCCAGCAGTACCGGGGGGGGCCCTCAGCCCCAGCATTTT. Protein: CASSTGGGPQPQHF.